Listed below are T cell receptor beta chains from one sample, sequenced in a study of blood T cell repertoires in COVID-19. Sequenced by immunoSEQ multiplex PCR; TCRdb stores in-frame clones only, minus some. The table lists approximately 150,000 clones, around 79% of them singletons. Material: peripheral blood. The receptors shown here come from a woman aged 55-75 years with COVID-19, enrolled during active disease. Both conserved end residues are part of each CDR3. The D gene is left open where the match is weak. Clone size appears in some rows only: once, few, many, or a class for an expanded clone.

cdr3_nt	cdr3_aa	clone_size	v_call	cdr3_length	j_call	d_call
TGCGCCAGCAGCTCCCTAGGTGGTGGGAGGGCCGCAGATACGCAGTATTTT	CASSSLGGGRAADTQYF	-	TRBV5-1	17	TRBJ2-3	TRBD2
TGTGCCAGCAGTTTATTCGGAGGGAGCTCCTATAATTCACCCCTCCACTTT	CASSLFGGSSYNSPLHF	-	TRBV27	17	TRBJ1-6	-
TGTGCCAGCAGCTTATCTCGGGGCACTGAAGCTTTCTTT	CASSLSRGTEAFF	-	TRBV7-3	13	TRBJ1-1	-
TGTGCCAGCAGCTTAGGCACGGACGAGCAGTACTTC	CASSLGTDEQYF	-	TRBV11-3	12	TRBJ2-7	-
TGTGCCAGCAGGCTGGGGGGGGCTCTCACAGATACGCAGTATTTT	CASRLGGALTDTQYF	-	TRBV2	15	TRBJ2-3	-
TGTGCCAGCAGCTTAGTAGTACTAGCGGGAGGTATCAATGAGCAGTTCTTC	CASSLVVLAGGINEQFF	-	TRBV7-2	17	TRBJ2-1	TRBD2
TGTGCCAGCAGCTTACTAGCGGGGAATGCAGATACGCAGTATTTT	CASSLLAGNADTQYF	once	TRBV7-6	15	TRBJ2-3	TRBD2
TGTGCCAGCAGTGAACCATCGACAGGCACTGAAGCTTTCTTT	CASSEPSTGTEAFF	-	TRBV6-1	14	TRBJ1-1	-
TGTGCCAGCTCCACAGGGACAAGAGGAAACACCATATATTTT	CASSTGTRGNTIYF	-	TRBV18	14	TRBJ1-3	-
TGTGCCAGTAGAGCTTACGGCCAGGGGGCGAGTCGGGACACTGAAGCTTTCTTT	CASRAYGQGASRDTEAFF	-	TRBV19	18	TRBJ1-1	TRBD1
TGTGCCAGTACTGATATGGGGCGGGAAAAACTGTTTTTT	CASTDMGREKLFF	once	TRBV19	13	TRBJ1-4	-
TGTGCCAGCAGCGGGGACAGGGGTTCACCCCTCCACTTT	CASSGDRGSPLHF	-	TRBV7-2	13	TRBJ1-6	TRBD1
TGTGCCAGCAGCTTAGATATGGGGACTAGCGGCTCTGAGGGGGATACGCAGTATTTT	CASSLDMGTSGSEGDTQYF	-	TRBV11-2	19	TRBJ2-3	TRBD2
TGTGCCAGCAGTGAATATAGACAGATAAGGAATGAGCAGTTCTTC	CASSEYRQIRNEQFF	-	TRBV25-1	15	TRBJ2-1	-